The 22 T cell receptor beta chains in this list originate from one sample, sequenced in a study of Ad26.COV2.S vaccination and SARS-CoV-2 variants. Sequenced by immunoSEQ multiplex PCR; TCRdb stores in-frame clones only, minus some. The sample includes 350,000 to 450,000 clones, 87% seen only once; the top ten take approximately 3.6%. Treatment given: around 19 received Ad26.COV2.S at low or high dose, single or two shots; 5 received placebo; per-sample allocation not given. It was on day 63 after the first vaccine or placebo injection that samples were taken. Sequenced here: peripheral blood, sampled in a trial of Ad26.COV2.S vaccine versus placebo. These receptors all come from a person aged 18-65 years who received the Ad26.COV2.S COVID-19 vaccine or a placebo.

The chain employs TRBV4-1 and TRBJ1-6; D remains ambiguous. Germline V gene lookup returns CDR1 MGHRA and CDR2 YSYEKL. V lost 1 base, J lost 4 bases, and 8 bases lay in between. This CDR3 spans 15 amino acids. This chain's CDR3 is CASSQGLGYNSPLHF. CDR3 DNA sequence: TGCGCCAGCAGCCAAGGTCTGGGGTATAATTCACCCCTCCACTTT.

CDR3 sequence (DNA): TGTGCCAGCAGCTCAACTAATATGAACACTGAAGCTTTCTTT. Its translation is CASSSTNMNTEAFF. The chain is built from TRBV13 and TRBJ1-1, with D unclear. The V gene lost 4 bases and the J gene lost 0 bases, with 9 bases spanning the gap. Germline V gene lookup returns CDR1 PRHDT and CDR2 FYEKMQ (reference sequence). The CDR3 is 14 residues long. The full variable domain, completed using reference TRBV13 and TRBJ1-1, is AAGVIQSPRHLIKEKRETATLKCYPIPRHDTVYWYQQGPGQDPQFLISFYEKMQSDKGSIPDRFSAQQFSDYHSELNMSSLELGDSALYFCASSSTNMNTEAFFGQGTRLTVV.

The chain uses TRBV2 and TRBJ1-5; D is possibly TRBD1 (5 bases). Germline V lookup: CDR1 SNHLY, CDR2 FYNNEI. The ends were cut back, 8 bases at V and 6 bases at J, with 17 bases in the middle. The CDR3 consists of 14 residues. The CDR3 bases are TGTGCCAGCGGAGAGGTAGGGGAGGGTCAGCCCCAGCATTTT. It codes for CASGEVGEGQPQHF.

The chain carries TRBV7-2 and TRBJ2-5; 12 positions agree with TRBD2. The CDR3 runs 15 residues. CDR1 SGHTA and CDR2 FQGNSA come from the germline V gene. V lost 6 bases and J lost 5; bases outside the gene matches: 7. CDR3 amino acids: CASSLAGGPYETQYF. CDR3 bases: TGTGCCAGCAGTCTAGCGGGGGGGCCTTACGAGACCCAGTACTTC.

V and J are TRBV5-8 and TRBJ2-7; 11 bases align to TRBD2. V shed 0 bases, J shed 3 bases, and the junction held 2 bases outside the gene matches. The CDR3 has 15 amino acids. Germline CDR1 is SGHTS and CDR2 is YDEGEE. The chain's CDR3 is CASSLALAGGYEQYF. CDR3 coding DNA: TGTGCCAGCAGCTTGGCCCTAGCGGGGGGCTACGAGCAGTACTTC.

This clone is a singleton in its sample. This chain links TRBV4-3 with TRBJ1-5; TRBD1 agrees at 9 bases. The J segment lost 7 bases and the V segment lost 2 bases, leaving 15 bases of the junction unmatched. Per germline, CDR1 LGHNA and CDR2 YSLEER. The CDR3 length is 18 residues. The DNA for the CDR3 is TGCGCCAGCAGCCAAACTGATCCCGGGACAGGGCGGTGGCAGCCCCAGCATTTT. This sequence encodes CASSQTDPGTGRWQPQHF.

In DNA, the CDR3 is TGTGCCTGGACCGACAGGGCTAATTCACCCCTCCACTTT. Residues: CAWTDRANSPLHF. V is TRBV30 and J is TRBJ1-6, with 7 bases fitting TRBD1. Germline V CDR1 and CDR2: GTSNPN, SVGIG (reference sequence). The CDR3 totals 13 residues. Trimming removed 4 bases from V and 6 bases from J; junction bases left unmatched: 3.

The V gene is TRBV23-1, the J gene TRBJ1-5; TRBD1 aligns across 11 bases. TRBV23-1 belongs to the ORF category, with a function that is uncertain. J gave up 0 bases and V 2 bases, and 9 bases lay outside the gene matches. This CDR3 contains 19 residues. The CDR3 sequence is CASSQPQGQGARSNQPQHF. The CDR3 nucleotides read TGCGCCAGCAGTCAACCCCAAGGACAGGGGGCCCGTAGCAATCAGCCCCAGCATTTT.

The genes are TRBV20-1 and TRBJ1-1; D call uncertain. Germline CDR1 and CDR2: DFQATT and SNEGSKA (reference sequence). The CDR3 is made up of 15 amino acids. Trimming removed 3 bases at V and 1 base at J, with 15 bases between. Here the CDR3 DNA reads TGCAGTGCTAGTCCGGGTATCCCTTCGAACACTGAAGCTTTCTTT. Translating it yields CSASPGIPSNTEAFF.

The chain employs TRBV23-1 and TRBJ1-2, with D maybe TRBD1 (5 bases). TRBV23-1 is classed as an ORF, of uncertain function. This CDR3 has 13 amino acids. Trimming cost V 2 bases and J 8 bases, with 12 bases left between them. The CDR3 nucleotides are TGCGCCAGCAGTCAACCGGGGACTGAGGGCTACACCTTC. It encodes CASSQPGTEGYTF.

The chain links TRBV9 to TRBJ1-1; D remains unclear. Per the germline V gene, CDR1 is SGDLS and CDR2 is YYNGEE. The CDR3 runs 12 residues. Trimming shortened V by 0 bases and J by 6 bases, and 6 bases separated the two germline ends. The DNA for the CDR3 is TGTGCCAGCAGCGTAGAGGGTCCTGAAGCTTTCTTT. Its protein is CASSVEGPEAFF.

The V call is TRBV2, the J call TRBJ1-1; possibly TRBD1 for D (5 bases). The CDR3 covers 14 residues. The germline V and J ends were trimmed by 6 bases and 3 bases, with 14 bases remaining between them. Germline CDR1 is SNHLY and CDR2 is FYNNEI. The CDR3 DNA reads TGTGCCAGCAGAGTACAAGGGACGGACACTGAAGCTTTCTTT. Its translation is CASRVQGTDTEAFF.

V gene TRBV4-3 combines with J gene TRBJ2-5, with D perhaps matching TRBD1 or TRBD2 (6 bases each). CDR1 LGHNA and CDR2 YSLEER come from the germline V gene. Trimming left V 1 base short and J 5 bases short, with 14 bases between. The CDR3 sequence is 15 residues long. CDR3 sequence (DNA): TGCGCCAGCAGCCAAGCGGACGGGGGCGGGGAGACCCAGTACTTC. It yields the protein CASSQADGGGETQYF.

This sequence joins TRBV19 and TRBJ2-2, with TRBD2 matching 14 bases. J lost 6 bases, V lost 5 bases, and 5 bases had no gene match. The germline gives CDR1 LNHDA, CDR2 SQIVND (reference sequence). This CDR3 has 16 amino acids. In DNA form, the CDR3 reads TGTGCCAGTAGTTCGGGACTAGCGGGGGCCGCCGGGGAGCTGTTTTTT. Encoded protein: CASSSGLAGAAGELFF.

The genes are TRBV7-2 and TRBJ1-6; 9 bases are a match to TRBD1. This CDR3 contains 14 residues. V lost 4 bases to trimming and J lost 8 bases; unmatched junction nucleotides: 3. The germline V gene encodes CDR1 SGHTA and CDR2 FQGNSA. The CDR3 is CASSYDRGDSPLHF. CDR3 coding DNA: TGTGCCAGCAGCTACGACAGGGGGGATTCACCCCTCCACTTT.

The chain couples TRBV4-1 to TRBJ2-1, with D perhaps matching TRBD2 (5 bases). The CDR3 is made up of 15 amino acids. V was pared by 1 base and J by 4 bases, with 11 bases between. CDR1 is MGHRA, CDR2 YSYEKL, per germline. Here the CDR3 reads CASSQAYEGYNEQFF. The DNA for the CDR3 is TGCGCCAGCAGCCAAGCGTATGAGGGTTACAATGAGCAGTTCTTC.

The rearrangement joins TRBV16 to TRBJ2-3; D is undetermined. From germline, CDR1 is KGHSY and CDR2 FQNENV. V shed 0 bases and J shed 0 bases, with 13 bases lying between them. The CDR3 loop spans 17 amino acids. The CDR3 nucleotides read TGTGCCAGCAGCCAATCCCCTGGCTCTCCTAGCACAGATACGCAGTATTTT. It specifies CASSQSPGSPSTDTQYF.

The V gene is TRBV7-9, the J gene TRBJ1-3, with D possibly being TRBD1 (5 bases). Germline CDR1 reads SEHNR; CDR2 reads FQNEAQ (reference sequence). This CDR3 contains 16 residues. V was cut by 7 bases and J by 0 bases, with 16 bases left in between. CDR3 in DNA: TGTGCCAGCATCGACGGGACCGTGTACTCTGGAAACACCATATATTTT. Protein: CASIDGTVYSGNTIYF. Variable domain in full (rest from reference TRBV7-9 and TRBJ1-3): DTGVSQNPRHKITKRGQNVTFRCDPISEHNRLYWYRQTLGQGPEFLTYFQNEAQLEKSRLLSDRFSAERPKGSFSTLEIQRTEQGDSAMYLCASIDGTVYSGNTIYFGEGSWLTVV.

In its sample, this clone was seen a few times. The rearrangement joins TRBV11-1 to TRBJ2-1; D may be TRBD1 (6 bases). V was trimmed by 4 bases and J by 2 bases, leaving 12 bases between them. The length of the CDR3 is 15 residues. CDR1 SGHAT and CDR2 FQDESV come from the germline V gene (reference sequence). CDR3 bases: TGTGCCAGCAGCTCCAAAAAGGGGGCCTACAATGAGCAGTTCTTC. Translation: CASSSKKGAYNEQFF.

This clone showed up just a few times. The genes are TRBV5-8 and TRBJ1-2; no reliable D call. The CDR3 is made up of 12 amino acids. The germline CDR1 and CDR2 sequences are SGHTS and YDEGEE. V was shortened by 0 bases and J by 8 bases, with 8 bases between the two germline ends. The CDR3 is CASSLEFAGYTF. CDR3 DNA: TGTGCCAGCAGCTTGGAGTTTGCGGGCTACACCTTC. Full variable domain (remainder filled in from reference TRBV5-8 and TRBJ1-2): EAGVTQSPTHLIKTRGQQATLRCSPISGHTSVYWYQQALGLGLQFLLWYDEGEERNRGNFPPRFSGRQFPNYSSELNVNALELEDSALYLCASSLEFAGYTFGSGTRLTVV.

V is TRBV5-1 and J is TRBJ2-1; no definite D call. The CDR3 runs 16 residues. Germline CDR1 is SGHRS and CDR2 is YFSETQ. Trimming pared 0 bases from V and 5 bases from J, leaving 15 bases between. The CDR3 sequence is CASSLGFSGLDNEQFF. DNA of the CDR3: TGCGCCAGCAGCTTGGGGTTTTCAGGTCTCGACAATGAGCAGTTCTTC.

The J gene is TRBJ2-7, the V gene TRBV3-1 (or the pseudogene TRBV3-2); 9 bases match TRBD2. The J segment lost 3 bases and the V segment lost 6 bases, leaving 21 bases of the junction unmatched. The CDR3 has 19 amino acids. Per the germline V gene, CDR1 is LGHDT and CDR2 is YNNKEL (reference sequence). The CDR3 nucleotides read TGTGCCAGCAGACGCGCTGGGGGACTAGCCGAACCCAATCTCTACGAGCAGTACTTC. Encoded protein: CASRRAGGLAEPNLYEQYF.